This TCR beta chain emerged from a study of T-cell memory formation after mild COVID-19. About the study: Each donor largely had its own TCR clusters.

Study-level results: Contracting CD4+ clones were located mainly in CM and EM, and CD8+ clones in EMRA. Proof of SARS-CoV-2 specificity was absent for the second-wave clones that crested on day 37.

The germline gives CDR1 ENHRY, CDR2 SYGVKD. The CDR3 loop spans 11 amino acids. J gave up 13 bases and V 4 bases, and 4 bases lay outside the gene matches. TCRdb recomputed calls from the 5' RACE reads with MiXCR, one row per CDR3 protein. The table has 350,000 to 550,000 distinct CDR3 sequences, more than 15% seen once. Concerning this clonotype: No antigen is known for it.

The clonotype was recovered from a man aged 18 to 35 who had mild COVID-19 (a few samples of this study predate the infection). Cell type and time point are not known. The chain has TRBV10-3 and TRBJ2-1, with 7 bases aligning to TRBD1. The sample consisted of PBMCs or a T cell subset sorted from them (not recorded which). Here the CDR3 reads CAISVGGQQFF. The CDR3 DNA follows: TGTGCCATCAGTGTAGGGGGCCAACAGTTCTTC.